The source of this TCR beta chain is a study of OX40 agonist ivuxolimab in advanced cancers. Regarding the complete study: Ivuxolimab, which targeted the costimulatory receptor OX40 (CD134), was an agonistic, fully human IgG2 monoclonal antibody. Intravenous ivuxolimab was administered to patients every 2 weeks at six dose levels: 0.01, 0.1, 0.3, 1.5, 3 and 10 mg/kg. Of the approximately 53 patients in dose escalation, about 20 had hepatocellular carcinoma, around 15 had melanoma, 9 had renal cell carcinoma and 9 had head and neck cancer. In the dose-escalation cohort, approximately 83% of patients were male, and the mean age was 60 years with a range of roughly 23 to 79. Prior anti-PD-1, anti-PD-L1 or anti-CTLA-4 therapy was permitted, and 35% to 40% of dose-escalation patients had received checkpoint inhibitors. Partial responses were achieved by three dose-escalation patients, of whom one had hepatocellular carcinoma and two had cutaneous melanoma. The purpose of peripheral TCRbeta sequencing was to test whether ivuxolimab changed TCR sequence diversity and led to clonal T-cell expansion. The monotherapy dose-escalation portion (N ≈ 50 patients) of the phase I ivuxolimab trial is reported in the paper. Beyond this particular receptor, the publication reports: The antigen specificity of the clonally expanded peripheral T cells was not determined. Low levels of normalized T-cell clonal expansion were also shown by some nonresponding patients. At doses from 0.1 to 3.0 mg/kg, clonal expansion was seen in both CD4+ and CD8+ blood T cells between baseline and week 6. In the 0.1-3.0 mg/kg groups, partial responders had among the lowest normalized peripheral clonal expansion, particularly in CD8+ T cells. After ivuxolimab, more expanded clones were found on average in CD8+ T cells than in CD4+ T cells.

As regards this clone: Its recognized antigen is unknown. No per-base quality is available; no much larger clone lies one base away.

To sequence the TCRbeta CDR3 region, genomic DNA was isolated from the sorted cells. The immunoSEQ Assay was used for sequencing of TCRbeta CDR3 regions. Here the immuneACCESS table is served through TCRdb, limited to in-frame sequences with V and J called. Missing clones are a known gap in these copies; in checked studies unresolved V genes cover under half, and the rest lacks a known reason. This sample lists about 20,000 clones; roughly nine tenths were detected once. About 15% of the sample belongs to the ten largest clones. Patients with autoimmune disease history or receiving systemic immunosuppression were excluded from the trial. In every dose cohort, peripheral blood was drawn for TCR sequencing at baseline, cycle 4 day 1, and cycle 7 day 1. The samples were taken from a phase I, first-in-human, multicenter, open-label dose-escalation trial of ivuxolimab. Adults with locally advanced or metastatic melanoma, renal cell carcinoma, hepatocellular carcinoma or head and neck squamous cell carcinoma were enrolled in the trial. Before TCR sequencing, CD4+ T cells and CD8+ T cells were sorted from peripheral blood as separate populations.

The clonotype originates from an adult with an advanced solid tumor such as melanoma, head and neck, liver or kidney cancer. The sequences come from CD4+ or CD8+ T cells sorted from blood, collected in a trial of the OX40 agonist ivuxolimab.

The DNA is TGTGCCAGCAGCTACGTGACAGGGGCCCAAGAGACCCAGTACTTC. This codes for CASSYVTGAQETQYF. The sequence links TRBV7-8 to TRBJ2-5; 8 bases in between match TRBD1. Trimming accounts for 4 bases at V and 1 base at J, while the number of junction bases matched to no gene is 5. CDR1 and CDR2 are read off the germline V gene as SGHVS and FQNEAQ. Inclusive of the bounding cysteine and phenylalanine, the CDR3 is 15 residues long. The DNA shown is the 45-base CDR3, in frame from base 1.